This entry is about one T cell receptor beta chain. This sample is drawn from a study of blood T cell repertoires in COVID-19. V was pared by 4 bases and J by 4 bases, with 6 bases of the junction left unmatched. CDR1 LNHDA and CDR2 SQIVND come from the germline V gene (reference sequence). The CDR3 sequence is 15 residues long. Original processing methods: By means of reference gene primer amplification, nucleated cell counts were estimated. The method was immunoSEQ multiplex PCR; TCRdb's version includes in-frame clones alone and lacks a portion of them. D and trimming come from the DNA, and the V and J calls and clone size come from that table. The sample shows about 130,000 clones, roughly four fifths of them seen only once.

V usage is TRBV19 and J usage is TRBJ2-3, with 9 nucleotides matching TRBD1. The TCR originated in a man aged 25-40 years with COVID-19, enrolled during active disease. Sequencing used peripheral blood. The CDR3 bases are TGTGCCAGTAGTACTACACAGGGGGCTGCAGATACGCAGTATTTT. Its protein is CASSTTQGAADTQYF. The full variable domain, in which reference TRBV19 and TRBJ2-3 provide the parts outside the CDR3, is DGGITQSPKYLFRKEGQNVTLSCEQNLNHDAMYWYRQDPGQGLRLIYYSQIVNDFQKGDIAEGYSVSREKKESFPLTVTSAQKNPTAFYLCASSTTQGAADTQYFGPGTRLTVL.